The clone carrying this TCR beta chain was seen only a few times. Its antigen remains unknown. The CDR3 is made up of 15 amino acids. Trimming at V came to 6 bases and at J to 4 bases, leaving 8 bases not matched to a gene. Germline CDR1 is MNHEY and CDR2 is SVGAGI. The authors reverse transcribed all of the isolated RNA, so sequencing captured expressed TCRB transcripts. The table came from immunoSEQ multiplex PCR; TCRdb's copy has only in-frame clones and leaves some out. The top ten clones hold approximately 0.55% of a sample with some 350,000 clones, roughly a tenth of them seen once. Using CD45RO/CCR7/CD25/CD127/CD95/CD27, CD4+ naive, central memory, regulatory and stem cell-like memory cells were sorted. The authors obtained over 98% purity in all sorted populations. These data are taken from a study of beta chain features in type 1 diabetes. Study-wide background: Healthy donors and patients showed comparable age, gender and cell yields.

The study's findings and limits: The study found fewer insertions and more deletions at VDJ junctions in type 1 diabetes patients. TCRB CDR3s were moderately but significantly shorter in Type 1 diabetes patients in all four CD4+ subsets.

The sequencing sample was made of central memory CD4+ T cells from blood. The sequence came from a man in his thirties or forties with type 1 diabetes. The chain carries TRBV6-5 and TRBJ2-7, with 11 bases fitting TRBD1. Written as DNA, the CDR3 is TGTGCCAGCAGCGACCAGGACAGGGGGCCTTACGAGCAGTACTTC. Residues: CASSDQDRGPYEQYF.